This T cell receptor (beta chain) came from a study of shared clonotypes between healthy human individuals. This CDR3 region has 16 residues. V lost 7 bases and J lost 4; bases outside the gene matches: 12. Germline CDR1 is MNHNY and CDR2 is SVGAGI (reference sequence). Details on this clone: The antigen remains undetermined.

The study ran the assay at deep level. The repertoire was sequenced with immunoSEQ multiplex PCR; TCRdb's copy has only in-frame clones and lacks some. The repertoire holds roughly 2.4 million clones, with 90% to 96% as singletons. Study results and limitations: Clonotypes not shared had lower generation probabilities than those common to all four donors.

The sequenced sample was naive CD4+ T cells sorted from blood. Subset specified: CD45RA+ positively selected. The chain joins TRBV6-6 to TRBJ1-5, with TRBD1 matching 8 bases. This clonotype originated in a young man in good health. The CDR3 here is CASTLPQGARNQPQHF. The CDR3 nucleotides read TGTGCCAGCACCCTACCGCAGGGGGCCAGGAATCAGCCCCAGCATTTT.